The TCR beta chain under discussion was sequenced for a study of blood T cell repertoires in COVID-19. V lost 2 bases and J 5 bases, leaving 10 bases between the germline ends. Germline V gene data show CDR1 as LNHDA and CDR2 as SQIVND (reference sequence). The CDR3 totals 13 residues. Profiled with immunoSEQ multiplex PCR; TCRdb holds only in-frame clones, not every one. The sample includes some 100,000 clones, approximately 86% seen only once; the top ten take about 5%. The chain uses TRBV19 and TRBJ2-7; D is possibly TRBD1 (5 bases). The TCR sequence derives from a human donor in a cohort sampled during active COVID-19. Sequencing input: peripheral blood. The CDR3 loop is CASSISRAHEQYF. CDR3 nucleotide sequence: TGTGCCAGTAGTATATCCAGGGCCCACGAGCAGTACTTC.